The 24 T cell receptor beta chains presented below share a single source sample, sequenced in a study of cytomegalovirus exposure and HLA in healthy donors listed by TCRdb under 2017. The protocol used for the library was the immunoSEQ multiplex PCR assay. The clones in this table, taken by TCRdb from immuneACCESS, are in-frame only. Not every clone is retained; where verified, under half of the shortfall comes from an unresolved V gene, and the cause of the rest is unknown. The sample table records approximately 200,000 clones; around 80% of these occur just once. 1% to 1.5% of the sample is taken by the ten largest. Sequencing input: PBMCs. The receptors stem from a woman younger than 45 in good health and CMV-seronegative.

For the CDR3, the DNA is TGTGCCAGCAGCTATCGGCCGGGAGAGACCCAGTACTTC. Encoded protein: CASSYRPGETQYF. V gene TRBV5-4 combines with J gene TRBJ2-5; no firm D call. V gave up 3 bases and J gave up 4 bases, with 10 bases separating them. Germline V lookup: CDR1 SGHNT, CDR2 YYREEE (reference sequence). The CDR3 runs 13 residues.

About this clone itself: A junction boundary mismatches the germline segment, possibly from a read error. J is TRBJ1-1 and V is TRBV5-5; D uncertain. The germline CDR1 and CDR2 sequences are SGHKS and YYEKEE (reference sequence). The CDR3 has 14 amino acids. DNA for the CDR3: TGTGCCAGCAGCTTGGGACAACTGAACATTGAAGCTTTCTTT. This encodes CASSLGQLNIEAFF.

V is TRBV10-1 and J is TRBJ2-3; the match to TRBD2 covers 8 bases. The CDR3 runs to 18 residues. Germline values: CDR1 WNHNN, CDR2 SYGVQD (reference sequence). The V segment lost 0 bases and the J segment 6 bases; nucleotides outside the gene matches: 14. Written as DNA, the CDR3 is TGCGCCAGCAGTGAGTCACCGGGACTAGAAGTCGAGAGGGATACGCAGTATTTT. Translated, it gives CASSESPGLEVERDTQYF.

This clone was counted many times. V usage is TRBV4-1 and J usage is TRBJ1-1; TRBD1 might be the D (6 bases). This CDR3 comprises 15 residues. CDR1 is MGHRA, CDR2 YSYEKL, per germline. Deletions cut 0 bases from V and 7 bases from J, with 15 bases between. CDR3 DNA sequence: TGCGCCAGCAGCCAAGAGAGGCAGGTAGGGGGTGAAGCTTTCTTT. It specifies CASSQERQVGGEAFF.

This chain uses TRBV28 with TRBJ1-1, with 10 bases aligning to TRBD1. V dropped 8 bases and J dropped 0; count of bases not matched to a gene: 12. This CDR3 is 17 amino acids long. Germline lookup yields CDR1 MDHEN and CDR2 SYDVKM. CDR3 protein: CASPSLGQGSMNTEAFF. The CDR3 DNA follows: TGTGCCAGCCCCTCTCTGGGACAGGGGAGTATGAACACTGAAGCTTTCTTT.

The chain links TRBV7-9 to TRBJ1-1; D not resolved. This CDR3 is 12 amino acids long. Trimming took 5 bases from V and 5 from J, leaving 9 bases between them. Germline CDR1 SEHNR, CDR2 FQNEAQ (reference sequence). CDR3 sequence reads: CASSPSRTEAFF. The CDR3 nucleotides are TGTGCCAGCAGCCCTTCTAGGACTGAAGCTTTCTTT.

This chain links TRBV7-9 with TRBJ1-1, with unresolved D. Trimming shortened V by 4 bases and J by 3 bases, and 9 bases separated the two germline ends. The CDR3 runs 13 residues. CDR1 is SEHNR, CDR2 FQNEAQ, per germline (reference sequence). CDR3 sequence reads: CASSSGVYTEAFF. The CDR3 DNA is TGTGCCAGCAGCTCCGGTGTGTACACTGAAGCTTTCTTT.

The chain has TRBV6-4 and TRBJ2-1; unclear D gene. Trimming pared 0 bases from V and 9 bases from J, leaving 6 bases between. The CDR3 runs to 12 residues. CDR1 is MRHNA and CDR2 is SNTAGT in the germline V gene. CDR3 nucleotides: TGTGCCAGCAGTGACTCGATCGGTGAGCAGTTCTTC. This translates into CASSDSIGEQFF.

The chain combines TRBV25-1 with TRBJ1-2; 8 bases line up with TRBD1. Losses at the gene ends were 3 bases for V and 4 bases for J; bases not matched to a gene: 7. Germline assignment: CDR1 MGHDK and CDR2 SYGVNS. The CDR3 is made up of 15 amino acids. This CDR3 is CASSDYNRGIYGYTF. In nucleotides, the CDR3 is TGTGCCAGCAGTGACTATAACAGGGGGATCTATGGCTACACCTTC.

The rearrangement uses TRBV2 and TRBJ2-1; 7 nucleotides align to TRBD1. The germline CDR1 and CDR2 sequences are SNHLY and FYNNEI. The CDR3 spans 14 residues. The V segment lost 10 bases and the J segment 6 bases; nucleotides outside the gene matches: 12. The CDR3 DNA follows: TGTGCCAACCCTAACAGGGGCCTAAGCAATGAGCAGTTCTTC. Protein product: CANPNRGLSNEQFF. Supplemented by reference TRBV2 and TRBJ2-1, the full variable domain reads EPEVTQTPSHQVTQMGQEVILRCVPISNHLYFYWYRQILGQKVEFLVSFYNNEISEKSEIFDDQFSVERPDGSNFTLKIRSTKLEDSAMYFCANPNRGLSNEQFFGPGTRLTVL.

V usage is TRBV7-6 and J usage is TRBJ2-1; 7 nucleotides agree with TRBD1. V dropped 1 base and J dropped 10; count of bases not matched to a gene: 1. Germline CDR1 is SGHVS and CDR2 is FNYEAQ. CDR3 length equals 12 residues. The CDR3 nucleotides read TGTGCCAGCAGCTTAGAGGACAGGGAGCAGTTCTTC. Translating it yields CASSLEDREQFF. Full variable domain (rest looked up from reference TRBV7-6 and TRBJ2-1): GAGVSQSPRYKVTKRGQDVALRCDPISGHVSLYWYRQALGQGPEFLTYFNYEAQQDKSGLPNDRFSAERPEGSISTLTIQRTEQRDSAMYRCASSLEDREQFFGPGTRLTVL.

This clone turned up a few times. CDR3 nucleotide sequence: TGCGCCAGCAGACCTGTGGACAGTTGGGACCGCGGCTACACCTTC. It encodes CASRPVDSWDRGYTF. The chain has TRBV4-1 and TRBJ1-2, with D maybe TRBD1 (6 bases). The CDR3 consists of 15 residues. Germline loops: CDR1 MGHRA, CDR2 YSYEKL. The V and J ends lost 6 bases and 8 bases respectively, with 22 bases between them.

The CDR3 nucleotides read TGTGCCAGTAGTATGGACACCGCCCTTGGGGGGAAAGCTTTCTTT. It translates to CASSMDTALGGKAFF. The V call is TRBV19, the J call TRBJ1-1; D is possibly TRBD1 (5 bases). Trimming took 3 bases from V and 9 from J, leaving 20 bases between them. The CDR3 consists of 15 residues. Germline values: CDR1 LNHDA, CDR2 SQIVND (reference sequence).

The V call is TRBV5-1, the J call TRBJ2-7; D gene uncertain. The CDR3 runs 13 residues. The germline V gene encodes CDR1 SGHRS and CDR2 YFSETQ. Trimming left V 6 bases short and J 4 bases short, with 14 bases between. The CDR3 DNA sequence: TGCGCCAGCAAACCGGAGTCGAGTTACGAGCAGTACTTC. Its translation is CASKPESSYEQYF.

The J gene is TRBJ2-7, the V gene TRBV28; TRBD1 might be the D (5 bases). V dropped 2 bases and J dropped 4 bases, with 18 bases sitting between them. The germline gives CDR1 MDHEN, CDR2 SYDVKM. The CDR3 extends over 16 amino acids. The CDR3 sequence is CASSLGSAQGLYEQYF. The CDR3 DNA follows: TGTGCCAGCAGTTTAGGTTCGGCGCAGGGATTATACGAGCAGTACTTC.

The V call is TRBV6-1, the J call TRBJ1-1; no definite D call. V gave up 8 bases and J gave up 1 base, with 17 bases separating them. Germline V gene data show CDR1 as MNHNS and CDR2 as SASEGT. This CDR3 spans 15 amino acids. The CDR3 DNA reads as TGTGCCAGCGCTGAACCTGGGAGTTCGAACACTGAAGCTTTCTTT. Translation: CASAEPGSSNTEAFF.

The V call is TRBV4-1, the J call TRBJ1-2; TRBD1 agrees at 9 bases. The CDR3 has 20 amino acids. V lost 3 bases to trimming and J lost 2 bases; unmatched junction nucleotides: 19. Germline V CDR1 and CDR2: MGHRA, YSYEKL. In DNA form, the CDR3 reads TGCGCCAGCAGCCACCAAGCGGGCAAATCCACAGGGGGCGAGAACTATGGCTACACCTTC. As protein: CASSHQAGKSTGGENYGYTF.

CDR3 sequence: CASSTPRSSGANVLTF. The CDR3 DNA sequence: TGTGCCAGCAGTACTCCCCGGAGCTCTGGGGCCAACGTCCTGACTTTC. The genes are TRBV6-6 and TRBJ2-6; D is undetermined. Germline V gene lookup returns CDR1 MNHNY and CDR2 SVGAGI (reference sequence). Trimming removed 5 bases at V and 0 bases at J, with 11 bases between. The CDR3 spans 16 residues.

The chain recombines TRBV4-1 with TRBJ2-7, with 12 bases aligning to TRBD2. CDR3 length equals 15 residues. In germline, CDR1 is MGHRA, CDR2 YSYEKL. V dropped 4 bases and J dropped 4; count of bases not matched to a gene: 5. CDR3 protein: CASSPQTSGRYEQYF. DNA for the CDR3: TGCGCCAGCAGCCCGCAAACTAGCGGGAGGTACGAGCAGTACTTC.

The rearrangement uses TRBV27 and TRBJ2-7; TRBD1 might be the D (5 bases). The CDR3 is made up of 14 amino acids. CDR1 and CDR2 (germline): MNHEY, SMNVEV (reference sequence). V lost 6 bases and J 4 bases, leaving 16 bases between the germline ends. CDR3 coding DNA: TGTGCCAGCAGCCTGGACACACCTCCTTACGAGCAGTACTTC. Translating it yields CASSLDTPPYEQYF.

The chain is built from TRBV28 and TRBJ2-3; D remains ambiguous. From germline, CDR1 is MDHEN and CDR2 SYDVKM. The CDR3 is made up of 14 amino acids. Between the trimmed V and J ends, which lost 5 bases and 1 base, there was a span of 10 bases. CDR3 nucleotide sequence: TGTGCCAGCAGTACCCCTTCAGGCACAGATACGCAGTATTTT. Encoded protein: CASSTPSGTDTQYF.

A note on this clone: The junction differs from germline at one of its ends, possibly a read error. CDR3 sequence: CAWSRGQATLNVNF. Here the CDR3 DNA reads TGTGCCTGGAGTAGGGGACAGGCGACTCTTAACGTTAACTTC. This chain connects TRBV30 to TRBJ2-7; 8 bases are a match to TRBD1. Germline V gene data show CDR1 as GTSNPN and CDR2 as SVGIG (reference sequence). The length of the CDR3 is 14 residues.

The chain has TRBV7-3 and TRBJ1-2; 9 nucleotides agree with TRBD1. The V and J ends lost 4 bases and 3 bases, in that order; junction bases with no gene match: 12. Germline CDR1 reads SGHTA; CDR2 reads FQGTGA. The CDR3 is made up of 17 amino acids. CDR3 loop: CASSSQGQGIWDYGYTF. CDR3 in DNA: TGTGCCAGCAGCTCCCAGGGACAGGGTATTTGGGACTATGGCTACACCTTC.

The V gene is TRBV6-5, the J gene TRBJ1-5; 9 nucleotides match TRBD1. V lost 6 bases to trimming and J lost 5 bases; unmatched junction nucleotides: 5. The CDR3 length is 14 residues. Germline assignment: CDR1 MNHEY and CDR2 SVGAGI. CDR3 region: CASRTGGRDQPQHF. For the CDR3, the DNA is TGTGCCAGCAGAACAGGGGGCCGGGATCAGCCCCAGCATTTT.